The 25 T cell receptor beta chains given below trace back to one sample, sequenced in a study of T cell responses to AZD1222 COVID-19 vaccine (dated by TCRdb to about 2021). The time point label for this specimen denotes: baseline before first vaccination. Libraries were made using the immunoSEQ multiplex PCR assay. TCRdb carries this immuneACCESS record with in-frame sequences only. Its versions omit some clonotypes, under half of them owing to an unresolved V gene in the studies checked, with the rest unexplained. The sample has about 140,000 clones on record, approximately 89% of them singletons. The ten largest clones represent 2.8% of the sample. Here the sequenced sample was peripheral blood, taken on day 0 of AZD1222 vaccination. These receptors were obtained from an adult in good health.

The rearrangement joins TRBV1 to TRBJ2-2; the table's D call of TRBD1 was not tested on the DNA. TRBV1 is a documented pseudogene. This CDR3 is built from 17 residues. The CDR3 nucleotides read TGCACCAGTTCGGTAGGTATTAGGGGAACGAACACCGGGGAGCTGTTTTTT. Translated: CTSSVGIRGTNTGELFF.

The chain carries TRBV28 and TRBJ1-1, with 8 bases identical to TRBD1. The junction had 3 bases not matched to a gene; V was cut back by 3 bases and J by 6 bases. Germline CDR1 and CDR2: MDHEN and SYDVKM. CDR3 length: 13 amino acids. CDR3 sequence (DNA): TGTGCCAGCAGTTTTACGACAGGGGCTGAAGCTTTCTTT. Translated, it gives CASSFTTGAEAFF.

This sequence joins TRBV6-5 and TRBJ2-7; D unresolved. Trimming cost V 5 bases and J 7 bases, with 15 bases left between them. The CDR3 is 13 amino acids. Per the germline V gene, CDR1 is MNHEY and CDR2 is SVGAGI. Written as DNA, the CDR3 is TGTGCCAGCAGTCGAACTGCCTTGGGGGAGCAGTACTTC. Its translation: CASSRTALGEQYF.

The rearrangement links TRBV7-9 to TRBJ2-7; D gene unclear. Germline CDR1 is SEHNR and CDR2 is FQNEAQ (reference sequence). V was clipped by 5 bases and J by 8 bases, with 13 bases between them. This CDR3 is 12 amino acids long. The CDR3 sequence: CASSSAEVKQYF. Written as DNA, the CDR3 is TGTGCCAGCAGCAGCGCCGAGGTGAAGCAGTACTTC.

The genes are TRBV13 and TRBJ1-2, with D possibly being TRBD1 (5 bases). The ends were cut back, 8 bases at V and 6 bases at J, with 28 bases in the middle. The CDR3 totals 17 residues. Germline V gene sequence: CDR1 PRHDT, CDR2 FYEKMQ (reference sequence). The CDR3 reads CASDRREFGAVVNGYTF. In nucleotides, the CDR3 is TGTGCCAGCGACAGACGAGAATTTGGGGCGGTAGTGAATGGCTACACCTTC.

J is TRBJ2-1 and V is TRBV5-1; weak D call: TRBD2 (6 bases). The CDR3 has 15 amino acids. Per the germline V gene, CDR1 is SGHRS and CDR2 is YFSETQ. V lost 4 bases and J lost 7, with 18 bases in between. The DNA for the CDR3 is TGCGCCAGCAGCCCGGTGGAGGGCCGAAGGAATGAGCAGTTCTTC. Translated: CASSPVEGRRNEQFF.

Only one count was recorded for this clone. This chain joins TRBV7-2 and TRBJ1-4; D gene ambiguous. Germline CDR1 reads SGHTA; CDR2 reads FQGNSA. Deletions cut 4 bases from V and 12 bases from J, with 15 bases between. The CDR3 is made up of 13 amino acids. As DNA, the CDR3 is TGTGCCAGCAGCTCTACGACCTCAAGGGAACTGTTTTTT. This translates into CASSSTTSRELFF.

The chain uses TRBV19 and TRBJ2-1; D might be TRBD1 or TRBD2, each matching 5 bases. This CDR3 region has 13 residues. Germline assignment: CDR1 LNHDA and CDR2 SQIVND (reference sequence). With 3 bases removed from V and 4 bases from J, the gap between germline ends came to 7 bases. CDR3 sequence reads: CASSIGAYNEQFF. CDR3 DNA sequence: TGTGCCAGTAGTATCGGGGCTTACAATGAGCAGTTCTTC. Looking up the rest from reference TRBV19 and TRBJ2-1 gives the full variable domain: DGGITQSPKYLFRKEGQNVTLSCEQNLNHDAMYWYRQDPGQGLRLIYYSQIVNDFQKGDIAEGYSVSREKKESFPLTVTSAQKNPTAFYLCASSIGAYNEQFFGPGTRLTVL.

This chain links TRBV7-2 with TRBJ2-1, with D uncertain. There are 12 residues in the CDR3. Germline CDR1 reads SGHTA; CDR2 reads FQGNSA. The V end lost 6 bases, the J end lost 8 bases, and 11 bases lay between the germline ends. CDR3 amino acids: CASSSSWYEQFF. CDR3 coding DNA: TGTGCCAGCAGTTCTTCCTGGTATGAGCAGTTCTTC.

CDR3 protein: CASSQWLNNEQFF. CDR3 sequence (DNA): TGTGCCAGCAGCCAATGGCTTAACAATGAGCAGTTCTTC. This chain uses TRBV3-1 (or the pseudogene TRBV3-2) with TRBJ2-1; D not certain. This CDR3 has 13 amino acids. Trimming stripped 2 bases from V and 5 bases from J, with 7 bases between. Germline values: CDR1 LGHDT, CDR2 YNNKEL (reference sequence).

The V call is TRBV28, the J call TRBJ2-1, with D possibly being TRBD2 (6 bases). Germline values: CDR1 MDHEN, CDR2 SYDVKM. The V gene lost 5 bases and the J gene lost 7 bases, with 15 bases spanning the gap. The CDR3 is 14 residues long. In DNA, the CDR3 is TGTGCCAGCAGTCTCTCTACAGGAGGGAATGAGCAGTTCTTC. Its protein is CASSLSTGGNEQFF.

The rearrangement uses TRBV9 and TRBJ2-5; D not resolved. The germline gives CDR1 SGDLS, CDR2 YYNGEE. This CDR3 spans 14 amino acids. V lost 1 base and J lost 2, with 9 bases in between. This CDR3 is CASSVSAAQETQYF. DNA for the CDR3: TGTGCCAGCAGCGTATCGGCAGCGCAAGAGACCCAGTACTTC.

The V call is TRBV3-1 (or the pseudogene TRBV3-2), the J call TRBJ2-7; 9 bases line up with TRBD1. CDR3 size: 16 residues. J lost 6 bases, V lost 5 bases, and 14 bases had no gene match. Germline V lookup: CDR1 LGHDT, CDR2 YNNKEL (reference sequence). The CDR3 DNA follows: TGTGCCAGCAGCAGTTATGGATACAGGGGGCGCGTCGAGCAGTACTTC. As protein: CASSSYGYRGRVEQYF.

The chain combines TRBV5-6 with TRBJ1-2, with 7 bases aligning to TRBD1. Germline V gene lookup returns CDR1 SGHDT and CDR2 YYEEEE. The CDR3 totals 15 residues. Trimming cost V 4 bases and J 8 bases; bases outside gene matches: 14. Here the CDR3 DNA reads TGTGCCAGCAGCCCGCCCAGGGGGGCATTAGCGGGCTACACCTTC. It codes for CASSPPRGALAGYTF. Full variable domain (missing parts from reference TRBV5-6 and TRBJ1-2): DAGVTQSPTHLIKTRGQQVTLRCSPKSGHDTVSWYQQALGQGPQFIFQYYEEEERQRGNFPDRFSGHQFPNYSSELNVNALLLGDSALYLCASSPPRGALAGYTFGSGTRLTVV.

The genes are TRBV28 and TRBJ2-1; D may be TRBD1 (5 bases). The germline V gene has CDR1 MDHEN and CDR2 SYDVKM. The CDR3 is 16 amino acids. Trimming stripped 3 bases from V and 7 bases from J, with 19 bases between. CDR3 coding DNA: TGTGCCAGCAGTTTGGGGCCCCGTGGTTCACTGAATGAGCAGTTCTTC. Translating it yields CASSLGPRGSLNEQFF.

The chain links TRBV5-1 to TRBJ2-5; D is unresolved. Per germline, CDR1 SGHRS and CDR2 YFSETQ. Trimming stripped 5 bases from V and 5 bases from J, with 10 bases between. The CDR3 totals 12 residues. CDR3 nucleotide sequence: TGCGCCAGCAGGCCTGGTTTCGAGACCCAGTACTTC. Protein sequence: CASRPGFETQYF.

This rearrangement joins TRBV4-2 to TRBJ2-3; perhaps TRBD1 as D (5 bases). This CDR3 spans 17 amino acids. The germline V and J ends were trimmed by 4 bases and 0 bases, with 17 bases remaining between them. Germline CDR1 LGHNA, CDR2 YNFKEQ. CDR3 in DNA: TGTGCCAGCAGCCGCGCCCTAGTAGGGGATAGCACAGATACGCAGTATTTT. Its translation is CASSRALVGDSTDTQYF.

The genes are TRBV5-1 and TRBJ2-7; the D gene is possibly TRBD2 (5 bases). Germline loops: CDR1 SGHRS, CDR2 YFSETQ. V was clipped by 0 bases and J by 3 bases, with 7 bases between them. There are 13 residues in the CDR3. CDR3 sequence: CASSLAEGYEQYF. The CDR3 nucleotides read TGCGCCAGCAGCTTGGCCGAGGGCTACGAGCAGTACTTC.

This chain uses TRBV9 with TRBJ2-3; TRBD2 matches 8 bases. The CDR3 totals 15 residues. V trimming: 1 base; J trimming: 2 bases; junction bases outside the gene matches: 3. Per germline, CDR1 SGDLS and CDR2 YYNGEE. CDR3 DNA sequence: TGTGCCAGCAGCGTAAGCGGGGGCTTCACAGATACGCAGTATTTT. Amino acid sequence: CASSVSGGFTDTQYF. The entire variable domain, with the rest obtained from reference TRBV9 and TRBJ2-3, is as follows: DSGVTQTPKHLITATGQRVTLRCSPRSGDLSVYWYQQSLDQGLQFLIQYYNGEERAKGNILERFSAQQFPDLHSELNLSSLELGDSALYFCASSVSGGFTDTQYFGPGTRLTVL.

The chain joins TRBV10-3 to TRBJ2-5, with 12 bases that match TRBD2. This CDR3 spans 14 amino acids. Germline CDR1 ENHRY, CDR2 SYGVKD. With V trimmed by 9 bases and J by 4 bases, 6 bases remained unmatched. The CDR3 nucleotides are TGTGCCATAGGACTAGCGGGATCTGTAGAGACCCAGTACTTC. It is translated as CAIGLAGSVETQYF.

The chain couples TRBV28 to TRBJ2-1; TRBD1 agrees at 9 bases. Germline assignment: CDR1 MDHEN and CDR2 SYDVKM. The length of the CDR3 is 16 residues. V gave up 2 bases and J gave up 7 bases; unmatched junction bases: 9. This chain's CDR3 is CASSLPGTGLLNEQFF. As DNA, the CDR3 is TGTGCCAGCAGTTTACCCGGGACAGGGCTACTGAATGAGCAGTTCTTC.

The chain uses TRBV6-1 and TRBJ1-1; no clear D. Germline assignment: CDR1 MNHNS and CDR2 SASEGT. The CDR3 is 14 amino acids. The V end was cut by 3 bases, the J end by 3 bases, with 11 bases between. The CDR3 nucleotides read TGTGCCAGCAGTGAGTTGTGGAAGGACACTGAAGCTTTCTTT. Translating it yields CASSELWKDTEAFF.

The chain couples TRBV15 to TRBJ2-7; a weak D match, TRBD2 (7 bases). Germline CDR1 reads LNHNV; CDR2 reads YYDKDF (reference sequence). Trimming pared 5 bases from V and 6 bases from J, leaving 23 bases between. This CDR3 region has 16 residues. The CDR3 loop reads CATSRKGGSWLSEQYF. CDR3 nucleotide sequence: TGTGCCACCAGCCGGAAGGGGGGGTCCTGGCTTAGCGAGCAGTACTTC. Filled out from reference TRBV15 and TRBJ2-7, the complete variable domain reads DAMVIQNPRYQVTQFGKPVTLSCSQTLNHNVMYWYQQKSSQAPKLLFHYYDKDFNNEADTPDNFQSRRPNTSFCFLDIRSPGLGDTAMYLCATSRKGGSWLSEQYFGPGTRLTVT.

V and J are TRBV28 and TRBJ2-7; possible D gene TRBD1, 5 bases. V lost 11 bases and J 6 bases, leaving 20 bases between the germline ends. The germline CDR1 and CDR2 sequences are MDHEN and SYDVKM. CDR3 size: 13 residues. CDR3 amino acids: CAVPGHTMGEQYF. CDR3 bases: TGTGCCGTACCTGGACACACGATGGGCGAGCAGTACTTC.

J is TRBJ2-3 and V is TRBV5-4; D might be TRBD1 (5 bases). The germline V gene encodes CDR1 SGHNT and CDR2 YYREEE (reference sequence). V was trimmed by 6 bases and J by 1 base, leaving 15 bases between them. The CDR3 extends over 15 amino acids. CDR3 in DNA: TGTGCCAGCACCCAGGGCCAACTCCGCACAGATACGCAGTATTTT. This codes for CASTQGQLRTDTQYF.